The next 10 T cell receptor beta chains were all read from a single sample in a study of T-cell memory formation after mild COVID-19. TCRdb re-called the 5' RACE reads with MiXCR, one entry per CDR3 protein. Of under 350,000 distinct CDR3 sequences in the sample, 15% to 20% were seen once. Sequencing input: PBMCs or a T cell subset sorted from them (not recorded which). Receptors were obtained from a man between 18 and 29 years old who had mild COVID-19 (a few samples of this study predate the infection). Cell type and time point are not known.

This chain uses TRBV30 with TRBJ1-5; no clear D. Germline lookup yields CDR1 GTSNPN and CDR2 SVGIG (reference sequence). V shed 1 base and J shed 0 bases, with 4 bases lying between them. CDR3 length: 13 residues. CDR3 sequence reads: CAWSGSSNQPQHF. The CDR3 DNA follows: TGTGCCTGGAGTGGCAGTAGCAATCAGCCCCAGCATTTT. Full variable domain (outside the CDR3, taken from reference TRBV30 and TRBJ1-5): SQTIHQWPATLVQPVGSPLSLECTVEGTSNPNLYWYRQAAGRGLQLLFYSVGIGQISSEVPQNLSASRPQDRQFILSSKKLLLSDSGFYLCAWSGSSNQPQHFGDGTRLSIL.

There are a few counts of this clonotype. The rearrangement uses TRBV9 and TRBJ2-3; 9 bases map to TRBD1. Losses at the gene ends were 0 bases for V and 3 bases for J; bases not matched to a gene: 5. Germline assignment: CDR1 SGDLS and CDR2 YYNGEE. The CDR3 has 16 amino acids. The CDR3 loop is CASSVATGGETDTQYF. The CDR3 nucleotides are TGTGCCAGCAGCGTAGCTACAGGGGGCGAAACAGATACGCAGTATTTT.

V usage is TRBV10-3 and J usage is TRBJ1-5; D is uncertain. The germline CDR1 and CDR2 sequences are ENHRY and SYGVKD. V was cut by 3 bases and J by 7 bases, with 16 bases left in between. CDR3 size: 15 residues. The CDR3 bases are TGTGCCATCAGTGATTCCGGGGTCCCTGGCCAGCCCCAGCATTTT. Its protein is CAISDSGVPGQPQHF.

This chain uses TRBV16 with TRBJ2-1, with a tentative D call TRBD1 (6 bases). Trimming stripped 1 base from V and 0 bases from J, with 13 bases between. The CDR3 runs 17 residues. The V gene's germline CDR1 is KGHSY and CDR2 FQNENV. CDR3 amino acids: CASSQYFAGDSYNEQFF. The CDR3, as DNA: TGTGCCAGCAGCCAATACTTTGCAGGGGACTCCTACAATGAGCAGTTCTTC.

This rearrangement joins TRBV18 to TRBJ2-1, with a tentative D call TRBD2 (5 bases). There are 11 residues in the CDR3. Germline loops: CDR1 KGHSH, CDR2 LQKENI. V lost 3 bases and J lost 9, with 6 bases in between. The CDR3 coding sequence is TGTGCCAGCTCACCGGAGGTTGAGCAGTTCTTC. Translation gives CASSPEVEQFF.

The DNA of the CDR3 is TGCAGTGCTAGCCGGGGGGCCGGCACAGATACGCAGTATTTT. It yields the protein CSASRGAGTDTQYF. The rearrangement uses TRBV20-1 and TRBJ2-3; D may be TRBD2 (7 bases). The CDR3 loop spans 14 amino acids. Germline V gives CDR1 DFQATT, CDR2 SNEGSKA (reference sequence). The V gene lost 3 bases and the J gene lost 1 base, with 11 bases spanning the gap.

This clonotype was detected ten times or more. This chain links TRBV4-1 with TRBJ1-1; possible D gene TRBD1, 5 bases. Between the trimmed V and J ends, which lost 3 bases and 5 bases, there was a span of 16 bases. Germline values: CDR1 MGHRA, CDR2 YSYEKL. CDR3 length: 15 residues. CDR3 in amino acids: CASSHTSGTGTEAFF. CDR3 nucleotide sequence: TGCGCCAGCAGCCACACTTCCGGGACCGGGACTGAAGCTTTCTTT.

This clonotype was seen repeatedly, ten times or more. The CDR3 protein is CASGSTDTQYF. Written as DNA, the CDR3 is TGTGCCAGCGGGTCCACAGATACGCAGTATTTT. The rearrangement uses TRBV10-3 and TRBJ2-3; D perhaps matches TRBD2 (5 bases). V was pared by 10 bases and J by 2 bases, with 7 bases between. Germline loops: CDR1 ENHRY, CDR2 SYGVKD. The CDR3 is 11 amino acids.

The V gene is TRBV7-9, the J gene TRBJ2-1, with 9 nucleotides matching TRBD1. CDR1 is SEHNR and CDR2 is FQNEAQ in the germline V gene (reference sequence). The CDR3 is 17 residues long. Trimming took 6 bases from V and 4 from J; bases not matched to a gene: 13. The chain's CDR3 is CASRQPEGQGLYNEQFF. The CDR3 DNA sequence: TGTGCCAGCAGACAGCCCGAGGGACAGGGACTTTACAATGAGCAGTTCTTC. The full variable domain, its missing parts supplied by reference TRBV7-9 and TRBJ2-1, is DTGVSQNPRHKITKRGQNVTFRCDPISEHNRLYWYRQTLGQGPEFLTYFQNEAQLEKSRLLSDRFSAERPKGSFSTLEIQRTEQGDSAMYLCASRQPEGQGLYNEQFFGPGTRLTVL.

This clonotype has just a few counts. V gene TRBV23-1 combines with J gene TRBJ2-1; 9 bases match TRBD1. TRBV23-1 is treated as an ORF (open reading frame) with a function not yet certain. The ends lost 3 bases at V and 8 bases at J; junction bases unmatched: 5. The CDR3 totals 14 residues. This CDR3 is CASSHRDRVDEQFF. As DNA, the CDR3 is TGCGCCAGCAGTCATCGGGACAGGGTCGATGAGCAGTTCTTC.